One and the same sample provided the 25 T cell receptor beta chains below, sequenced in a study of identifying expanded T cells in peripheral blood (dated by TCRdb to between 2017 and 2020). To prepare the library, the immunoSEQ multiplex PCR assay was applied. In TCRdb, the immuneACCESS table is reduced to in-frame sequences with V and J assigned. These tables do not hold every clone; where another copy was compared, an unresolved V gene accounts for under half, and the others remain unexplained. The sample table holds about 130,000 clones, of which 70% to 90% were seen once. Of the sample, 8% to 9% falls within the top ten clones. The specimen sequenced was blood. Source of these receptors: a person aged 18 to 70 in good health.

This rearrangement joins TRBV6-5 to TRBJ2-1; 9 positions agree with TRBD2. Trimming took 0 bases from V and 6 from J; bases not matched to a gene: 3. Germline-derived CDR1 and CDR2 are MNHEY and SVGAGI. The CDR3 loop spans 15 amino acids. CDR3 sequence (DNA): TGTGCCAGCAGTTACTCTAGCGGGAGCTTCAATGAGCAGTTCTTC. Its translation: CASSYSSGSFNEQFF.

The sample holds one count of this clone. V is TRBV14 and J is TRBJ2-7; 9 bases are a match to TRBD2. This CDR3 region has 16 residues. With V trimmed by 4 bases and J by 0 bases, 7 bases remained unmatched. CDR1 SGHDN and CDR2 FVKESK come from the germline V gene. In DNA form, the CDR3 reads TGTGCCAGCAGCCGCAGGACTAGCGTTAGCTCCTACGAGCAGTACTTC. Amino acid sequence: CASSRRTSVSSYEQYF. Full variable domain (outside the CDR3, taken from reference TRBV14 and TRBJ2-7): EAGVTQFPSHSVIEKGQTVTLRCDPISGHDNLYWYRRVMGKEIKFLLHFVKESKQDESGMPNNRFLAERTGGTYSTLKVQPAELEDSGVYFCASSRRTSVSSYEQYFGPGTRLTVT.

The gene calls are TRBV7-9 and TRBJ2-1; TRBD1 aligns across 9 bases. Germline V lookup: CDR1 SEHNR, CDR2 FQNEAQ (reference sequence). The CDR3 length is 13 residues. J lost 7 bases, V lost 6 bases, and 4 bases had no gene match. The CDR3 here is CASSKGTGNEQFF. CDR3 nucleotides: TGTGCCAGCAGTAAGGGGACAGGGAATGAGCAGTTCTTC.

The V gene is TRBV9, the J gene TRBJ2-3, with D possibly being TRBD1 (6 bases). The CDR3 is 18 amino acids. V was clipped by 3 bases and J by 0 bases, with 20 bases between them. CDR1 and CDR2 from the germline V gene are SGDLS and YYNGEE. The CDR3 reads CASSAPRTADYSTDTQYF. Written as DNA, the CDR3 is TGTGCCAGCAGCGCCCCAAGGACAGCTGATTATAGCACAGATACGCAGTATTTT.

This sequence joins TRBV7-2 and TRBJ2-3, with D perhaps given as TRBD1 or TRBD2 (6 bases each). The CDR3 totals 15 residues. V was pared by 7 bases and J by 3 bases, with 17 bases between. CDR1 is SGHTA and CDR2 is FQGNSA in the germline V gene. The CDR3 is CASTLVGGPTDTQYF. CDR3 in DNA: TGTGCCAGCACCTTGGTGGGGGGCCCGACAGATACGCAGTATTTT.

V usage is TRBV6-1 and J usage is TRBJ2-7; perhaps TRBD1 as D (5 bases). Germline-derived CDR1 and CDR2 are MNHNS and SASEGT. The CDR3 sequence is 14 residues long. V was clipped by 6 bases and J by 6 bases, with 18 bases between them. This chain's CDR3 is CASSLNGQRGEQYF. Written as DNA, the CDR3 is TGTGCCAGCAGCCTAAACGGGCAAAGGGGCGAGCAGTACTTC.

J is TRBJ2-5 and V is TRBV6-5; the match to TRBD1 covers 12 bases. This CDR3 spans 16 amino acids. V was clipped by 2 bases and J by 5 bases; unmatched bases: 6. Germline V gives CDR1 MNHEY, CDR2 SVGAGI. This CDR3 reads CASSYAGTGGAETQYF. The CDR3 DNA is TGTGCCAGCAGTTACGCCGGGACAGGGGGCGCGGAGACCCAGTACTTC.

This sequence joins TRBV10-1 and TRBJ2-7, with TRBD1 identical over 7 bases. The trim removed 9 bases at V and 3 bases at J, leaving 14 bases unmatched. Germline V gives CDR1 WNHNN, CDR2 SYGVQD (reference sequence). This CDR3 is 15 amino acids long. The CDR3 DNA is TGCGCCAGACCATTAGACAGGGTCATTGTCTACGAGCAGTACTTC. Its protein is CARPLDRVIVYEQYF.

V is TRBV5-6 and J is TRBJ1-2; D is possibly TRBD1 (6 bases). The CDR3 has 13 amino acids. Trimming pared 0 bases from V and 4 bases from J, leaving 7 bases between. Germline CDR1 and CDR2: SGHDT and YYEEEE. CDR3 sequence reads: CASSLDRVYGYTF. The CDR3 nucleotides are TGTGCCAGCAGCTTGGACAGGGTCTATGGCTACACCTTC.

This chain connects TRBV18 to TRBJ1-1; 9 bases agree with TRBD1. The germline V gene encodes CDR1 KGHSH and CDR2 LQKENI. V lost 3 bases and J lost 4; bases outside the gene matches: 15. The CDR3 spans 18 residues. The CDR3 nucleotides are TGTGCCAGCTCACCTATAATGAGAACCGGGACAGGGTTCACTGAAGCTTTCTTT. This codes for CASSPIMRTGTGFTEAFF. Filled out from reference TRBV18 and TRBJ1-1, the complete variable domain reads NAGVMQNPRHLVRRRGQEARLRCSPMKGHSHVYWYRQLPEEGLKFMVYLQKENIIDESGMPKERFSAEFPKEGPSILRIQQVVRGDSAAYFCASSPIMRTGTGFTEAFFGQGTRLTVV.

The rearrangement uses TRBV28 and TRBJ2-7; D is unclear. Trimming removed 1 base at V and 3 bases at J, with 10 bases between. Germline CDR1 and CDR2: MDHEN and SYDVKM. The CDR3 totals 14 residues. This chain's CDR3 is CASSLSSGNYEQYF. In nucleotides, the CDR3 is TGTGCCAGCAGTTTATCTTCAGGAAACTACGAGCAGTACTTC.

The gene calls are TRBV10-1 and TRBJ1-4, with D unresolved. Trimming took off 2 bases at V and 8 bases at J, with 9 bases between the two ends. This CDR3 is built from 13 residues. Looked up from germline, CDR1 is WNHNN and CDR2 is SYGVQD (reference sequence). The CDR3 nucleotides are TGCGCCAGCAGTGAGCACATAAGAGAAAAACTGTTTTTT. Residues: CASSEHIREKLFF.

CDR3 residues: CASSPTSGRASDTQYF. CDR3 nucleotide sequence: TGTGCCAGCAGCCCAACTAGCGGGAGGGCCTCAGATACGCAGTATTTT. V gene TRBV7-9 combines with J gene TRBJ2-3; TRBD2 matches 13 bases. The CDR3 runs to 16 residues. V lost 5 bases, J lost 4 bases, and 6 bases stayed unmatched. Germline loops: CDR1 SEHNR, CDR2 FQNEAQ (reference sequence).

The chain is built from TRBV7-9 and TRBJ2-7, with a tentative D call TRBD1 (6 bases). The CDR3 totals 13 residues. Germline loops: CDR1 SEHNR, CDR2 FQNEAQ (reference sequence). Trimming left V 5 bases short and J 4 bases short, with 12 bases between. In nucleotides, the CDR3 is TGTGCCAGCAGCCCAGGACAGACTTACGAGCAGTACTTC. This translates into CASSPGQTYEQYF.

The chain combines TRBV7-9 with TRBJ2-4; 10 bases align to TRBD1. Germline V CDR1 and CDR2: SEHNR, FQNEAQ (reference sequence). Germline trimming cut 5 bases from V and 2 bases from J; bases unmatched to any gene: 3. CDR3 size: 15 residues. The CDR3 DNA sequence: TGTGCCAGCAGCCGGACAGGGGGGTCCAAAAACATTCAGTACTTC. This sequence encodes CASSRTGGSKNIQYF.

The rearrangement uses TRBV29-1 and TRBJ2-1; 10 bases line up with TRBD1. The germline gives CDR1 SQVTM, CDR2 ANQGSEA. With 6 bases clipped from V and 10 bases from J, the junction kept 12 bases outside the gene matches. This CDR3 is built from 14 residues. CDR3 nucleotide sequence: TGCAGCGTCTCGGACAGGGGGACATCTAGGGAGCAGTTCTTC. It yields the protein CSVSDRGTSREQFF.

The chain carries TRBV7-7 and TRBJ2-5; no clear D gene. The germline CDR1 and CDR2 sequences are SSHAT and FNYEAQ (reference sequence). The CDR3 spans 13 residues. Trimming left V 0 bases short and J 2 bases short, with 4 bases between. Here the CDR3 DNA reads TGTGCCAGCAGCTTAGCCGAGCAAGAGACCCAGTACTTC. Translation gives CASSLAEQETQYF.

This chain joins TRBV19 and TRBJ1-5; D is perhaps TRBD1 (5 bases). The CDR3 runs to 13 residues. V dropped 7 bases and J dropped 5 bases, with 12 bases sitting between them. Germline V lookup: CDR1 LNHDA, CDR2 SQIVND (reference sequence). CDR3 nucleotides: TGTGCCAGTACCATCTCGGGGGATCAGCCCCAGCATTTT. The encoded protein is CASTISGDQPQHF. Full variable domain (rest looked up from reference TRBV19 and TRBJ1-5): DGGITQSPKYLFRKEGQNVTLSCEQNLNHDAMYWYRQDPGQGLRLIYYSQIVNDFQKGDIAEGYSVSREKKESFPLTVTSAQKNPTAFYLCASTISGDQPQHFGDGTRLSIL.

This chain links TRBV4-1 with TRBJ1-4; D gene ambiguous. CDR1 is MGHRA and CDR2 is YSYEKL in the germline V gene. The CDR3 is made up of 15 amino acids. With 1 base removed from V and 4 bases from J, the gap between germline ends came to 10 bases. CDR3 loop: CASSQGGRDNEKLFF. The CDR3 nucleotides read TGCGCCAGCAGCCAAGGTGGACGGGATAATGAAAAACTGTTTTTT.

This chain connects TRBV7-9 to TRBJ2-5, with TRBD1 identical over 8 bases. Germline CDR1 SEHNR, CDR2 FQNEAQ (reference sequence). V lost 5 bases and J lost 7; bases outside the gene matches: 9. The CDR3 extends over 14 amino acids. The CDR3 DNA reads as TGTGCCAGCAGCATCCAACGCGACAGGGGGACCCAGTACTTC. Its protein is CASSIQRDRGTQYF.

The CDR3 loop reads CASSLGLAGGPRRYGQYF. CDR3 DNA: TGTGCCAGCAGCTTGGGACTAGCGGGGGGTCCCCGCCGTTATGGGCAGTACTTC. V is TRBV7-9 and J is TRBJ2-7; 15 nucleotides align to TRBD2. CDR1 and CDR2 (germline): SEHNR, FQNEAQ (reference sequence). The CDR3 covers 18 residues. J was trimmed by 9 bases and V by 3 bases; bases with no gene match: 15.

The chain is built from TRBV5-1 and TRBJ2-5, with 13 bases lining up with TRBD2. Germline V CDR1 and CDR2: SGHRS, YFSETQ. V shed 0 bases, J shed 1 base, and the junction held 3 bases outside the gene matches. This CDR3 spans 17 amino acids. In DNA, the CDR3 is TGCGCCAGCAGCTTGGGACTAGCGGGAGGCACCCAAGAGACCCAGTACTTC. This sequence encodes CASSLGLAGGTQETQYF.

The rearrangement links TRBV28 to TRBJ2-4, with TRBD1 matching over 12 bases. Trimming cost V 6 bases and J 7 bases; bases outside gene matches: 13. The CDR3 spans 17 residues. Per the germline V gene, CDR1 is MDHEN and CDR2 is SYDVKM. CDR3 residues: CASSPRVGQGAGNIQYF. CDR3 DNA sequence: TGTGCCAGCAGCCCAAGGGTGGGACAGGGGGCGGGGAACATTCAGTACTTC.

This rearrangement joins TRBV11-3 to TRBJ2-3, with 8 bases lining up with TRBD1. Germline V gene sequence: CDR1 SGHNT, CDR2 YENEEA. The trim removed 5 bases at V and 4 bases at J, leaving 2 bases unmatched. The CDR3 runs to 13 residues. This CDR3 reads CASSQQGADTQYF. The CDR3 region has the DNA TGTGCCAGCAGCCAACAGGGGGCAGATACGCAGTATTTT.

The chain combines TRBV4-3 with TRBJ2-1; a possible D gene is TRBD2 (7 bases). V dropped 2 bases and J dropped 5 bases, with 10 bases sitting between them. The CDR3 is 14 amino acids. The germline V gene has CDR1 LGHNA and CDR2 YSLEER. The CDR3 DNA follows: TGCGCCAGCAGCCAATACGGGGGGCACAATGAGCAGTTCTTC. Its protein product is CASSQYGGHNEQFF.